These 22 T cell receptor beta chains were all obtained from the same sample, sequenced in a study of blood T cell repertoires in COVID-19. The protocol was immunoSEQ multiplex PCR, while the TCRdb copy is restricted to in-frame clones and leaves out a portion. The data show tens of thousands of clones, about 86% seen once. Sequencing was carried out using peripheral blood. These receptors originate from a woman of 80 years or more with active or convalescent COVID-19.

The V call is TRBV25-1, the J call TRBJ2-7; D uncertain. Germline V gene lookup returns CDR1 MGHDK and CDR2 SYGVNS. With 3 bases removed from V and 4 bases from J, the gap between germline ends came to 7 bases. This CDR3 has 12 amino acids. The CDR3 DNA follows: TGTGCCAGCAGTGATCTAACTTACGAGCAGTACTTC. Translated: CASSDLTYEQYF.

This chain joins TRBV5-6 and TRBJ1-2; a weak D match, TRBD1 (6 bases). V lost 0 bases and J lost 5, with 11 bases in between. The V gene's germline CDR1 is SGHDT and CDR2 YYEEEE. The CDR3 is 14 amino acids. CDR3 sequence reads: CASSLGRGAYGYTF. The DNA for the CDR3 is TGTGCCAGCAGCTTGGGCCGGGGGGCTTATGGCTACACCTTC. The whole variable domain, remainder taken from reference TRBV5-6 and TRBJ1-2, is DAGVTQSPTHLIKTRGQQVTLRCSPKSGHDTVSWYQQALGQGPQFIFQYYEEEERQRGNFPDRFSGHQFPNYSSELNVNALLLGDSALYLCASSLGRGAYGYTFGSGTRLTVV.

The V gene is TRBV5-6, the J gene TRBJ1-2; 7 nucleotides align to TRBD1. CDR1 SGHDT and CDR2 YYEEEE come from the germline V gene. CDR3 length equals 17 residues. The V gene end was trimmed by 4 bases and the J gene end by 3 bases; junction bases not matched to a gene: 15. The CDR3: CASSEQGSGFLYYGYTF. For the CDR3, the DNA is TGTGCCAGCAGCGAACAGGGGTCCGGGTTCCTTTACTATGGCTACACCTTC.

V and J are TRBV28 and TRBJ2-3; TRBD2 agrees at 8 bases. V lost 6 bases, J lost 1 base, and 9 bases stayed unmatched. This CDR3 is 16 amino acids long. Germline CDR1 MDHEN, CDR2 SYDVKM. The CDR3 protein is CASSPGLARGTDTQYF. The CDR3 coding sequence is TGTGCCAGCAGCCCAGGACTAGCTCGGGGCACAGATACGCAGTATTTT.

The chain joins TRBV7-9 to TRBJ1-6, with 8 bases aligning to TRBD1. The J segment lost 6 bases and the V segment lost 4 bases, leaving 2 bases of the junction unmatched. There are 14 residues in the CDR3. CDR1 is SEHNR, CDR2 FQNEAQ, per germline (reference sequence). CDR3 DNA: TGTGCCAGCAGCTCCGGACAGGGTAATTCACCCCTCCACTTT. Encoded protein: CASSSGQGNSPLHF.

CDR3 loop: CASSFPRGLRQSNTEAFF. CDR3 DNA sequence: TGTGCCAGCAGTTTCCCCAGGGGGCTTCGCCAATCCAACACTGAAGCTTTCTTT. The V gene is TRBV28, the J gene TRBJ1-1; 8 nucleotides agree with TRBD1. Germline CDR1 and CDR2: MDHEN and SYDVKM. This CDR3 is 18 amino acids long. J gave up 2 bases and V 3 bases, and 14 bases lay outside the gene matches.

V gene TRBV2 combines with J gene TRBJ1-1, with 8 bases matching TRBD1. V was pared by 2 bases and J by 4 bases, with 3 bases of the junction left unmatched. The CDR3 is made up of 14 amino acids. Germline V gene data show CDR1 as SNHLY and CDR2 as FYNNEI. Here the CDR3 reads CASSERQGPTEAFF. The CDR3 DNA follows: TGTGCCAGCAGTGAAAGACAGGGGCCCACTGAAGCTTTCTTT. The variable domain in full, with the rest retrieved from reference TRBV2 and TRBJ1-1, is EPEVTQTPSHQVTQMGQEVILRCVPISNHLYFYWYRQILGQKVEFLVSFYNNEISEKSEIFDDQFSVERPDGSNFTLKIRSTKLEDSAMYFCASSERQGPTEAFFGQGTRLTVV.

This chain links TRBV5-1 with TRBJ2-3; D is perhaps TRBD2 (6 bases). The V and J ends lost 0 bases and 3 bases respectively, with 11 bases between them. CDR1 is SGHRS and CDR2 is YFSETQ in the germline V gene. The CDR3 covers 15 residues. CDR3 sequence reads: CASSLDTGVTDTQYF. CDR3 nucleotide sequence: TGCGCCAGCAGCTTGGATACGGGAGTAACAGATACGCAGTATTTT.

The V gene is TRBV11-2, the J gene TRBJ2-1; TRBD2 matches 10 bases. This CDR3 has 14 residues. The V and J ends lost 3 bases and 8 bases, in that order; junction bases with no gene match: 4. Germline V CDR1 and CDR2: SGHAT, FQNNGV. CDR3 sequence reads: CASSLSGGAYEQFF. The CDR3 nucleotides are TGTGCCAGCAGCTTGAGCGGGGGGGCCTATGAGCAGTTCTTC.

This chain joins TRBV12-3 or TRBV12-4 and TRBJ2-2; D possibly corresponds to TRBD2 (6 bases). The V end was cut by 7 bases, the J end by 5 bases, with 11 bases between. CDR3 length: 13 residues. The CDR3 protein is CASTTGGTGELFF. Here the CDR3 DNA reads TGTGCCAGCACCACAGGAGGGACCGGGGAGCTGTTTTTT.

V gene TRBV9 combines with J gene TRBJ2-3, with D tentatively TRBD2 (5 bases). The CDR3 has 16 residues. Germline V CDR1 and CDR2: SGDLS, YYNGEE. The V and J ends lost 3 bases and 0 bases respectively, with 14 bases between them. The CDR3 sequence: CASSGRGRTSTDTQYF. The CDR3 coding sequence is TGTGCCAGCAGCGGCCGCGGGCGGACTAGCACAGATACGCAGTATTTT.

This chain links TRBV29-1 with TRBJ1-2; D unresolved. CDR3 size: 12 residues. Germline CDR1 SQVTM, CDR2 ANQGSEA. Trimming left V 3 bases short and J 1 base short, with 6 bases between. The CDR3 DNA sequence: TGCAGCGTTGATCGGGATAACTATGGCTACACCTTC. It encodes CSVDRDNYGYTF. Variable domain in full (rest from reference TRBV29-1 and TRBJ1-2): SAVISQKPSRDICQRGTSLTIQCQVDSQVTMMFWYRQQPGQSLTLIATANQGSEATYESGFVIDKFPISRPNLTFSTLTVSNMSPEDSSIYLCSVDRDNYGYTFGSGTRLTVV.

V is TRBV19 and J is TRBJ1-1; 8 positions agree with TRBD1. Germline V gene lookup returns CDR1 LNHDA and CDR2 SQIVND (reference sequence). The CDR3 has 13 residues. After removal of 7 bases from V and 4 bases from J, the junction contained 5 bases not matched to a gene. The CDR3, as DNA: TGTGCCAGTACCCTCAGGGGGCCCACTGAAGCTTTCTTT. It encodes CASTLRGPTEAFF.

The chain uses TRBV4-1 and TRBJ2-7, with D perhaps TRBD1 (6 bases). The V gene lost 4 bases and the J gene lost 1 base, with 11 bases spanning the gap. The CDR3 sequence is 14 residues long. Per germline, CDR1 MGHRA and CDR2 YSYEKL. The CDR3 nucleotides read TGCGCCAGCAGCCCTCCCACAGGGTCCTACGAGCAGTACTTC. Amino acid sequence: CASSPPTGSYEQYF.

CDR3: CATSDSPKPDSPLHF. Written as DNA, the CDR3 is TGTGCCACCAGTGATAGCCCAAAACCTGATTCACCCCTCCACTTT. This chain connects TRBV24-1 to TRBJ1-6; D remains unclear. Germline CDR1 reads KGHDR; CDR2 reads SFDVKD. V lost 3 bases to trimming and J lost 8 bases, with 13 bases between them. The CDR3 spans 15 residues.

The CDR3 DNA reads as TGTGCCAGCAGCGTAGAAGGGGGGGCCACAGATACGCAGTATTTT. This translates into CASSVEGGATDTQYF. J is TRBJ2-3 and V is TRBV9; perhaps TRBD2 as D (7 bases). The CDR3 sequence is 15 residues long. Germline assignment: CDR1 SGDLS and CDR2 YYNGEE. Trimming stripped 0 bases from V and 2 bases from J, with 10 bases between.

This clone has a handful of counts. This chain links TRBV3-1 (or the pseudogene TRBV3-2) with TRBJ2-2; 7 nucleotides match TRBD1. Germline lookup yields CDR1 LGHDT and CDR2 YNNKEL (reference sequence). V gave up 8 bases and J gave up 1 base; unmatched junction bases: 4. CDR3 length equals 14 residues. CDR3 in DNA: TGTGCCAGCCGACAGGGAAGGAACACCGGGGAGCTGTTTTTT. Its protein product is CASRQGRNTGELFF.

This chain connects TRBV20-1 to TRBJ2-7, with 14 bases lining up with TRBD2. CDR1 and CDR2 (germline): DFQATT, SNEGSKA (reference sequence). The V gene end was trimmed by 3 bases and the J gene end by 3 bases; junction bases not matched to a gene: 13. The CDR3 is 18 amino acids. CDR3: CSASGLAGGPGGFYEQYF. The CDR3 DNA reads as TGCAGTGCTAGTGGACTAGCGGGGGGCCCCGGGGGATTCTACGAGCAGTACTTC.

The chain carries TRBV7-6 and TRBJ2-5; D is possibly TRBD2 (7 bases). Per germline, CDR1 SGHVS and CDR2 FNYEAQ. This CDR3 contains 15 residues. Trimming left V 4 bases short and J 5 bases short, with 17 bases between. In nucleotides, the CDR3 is TGTGCCAGCAGCTGGTTGGTGAGGGGGGGGGAGACCCAGTACTTC. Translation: CASSWLVRGGETQYF.

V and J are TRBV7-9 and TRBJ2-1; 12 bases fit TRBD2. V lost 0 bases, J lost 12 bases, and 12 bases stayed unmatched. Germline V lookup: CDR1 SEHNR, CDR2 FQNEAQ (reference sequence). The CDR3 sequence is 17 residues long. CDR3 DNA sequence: TGTGCCAGCAGCTTAGCGAACCTAGCGGGGGGGTTCGGAAGGCAGTTCTTC. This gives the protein CASSLANLAGGFGRQFF. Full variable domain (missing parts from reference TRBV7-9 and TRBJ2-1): DTGVSQNPRHKITKRGQNVTFRCDPISEHNRLYWYRQTLGQGPEFLTYFQNEAQLEKSRLLSDRFSAERPKGSFSTLEIQRTEQGDSAMYLCASSLANLAGGFGRQFFGPGTRLTVL.

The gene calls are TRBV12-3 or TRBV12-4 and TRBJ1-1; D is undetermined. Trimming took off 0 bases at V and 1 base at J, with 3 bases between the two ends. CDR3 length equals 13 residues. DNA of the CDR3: TGTGCCAGCAGTTTAGCCGGGAACACTGAAGCTTTCTTT. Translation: CASSLAGNTEAFF.

The CDR3 DNA follows: TGTGCCAGCAGTGTAAGGACAGTTGCCGTTTCTAACACCGGGGAGCTGTTTTTT. It is translated as CASSVRTVAVSNTGELFF. The chain is built from TRBV2 and TRBJ2-2; D may be TRBD1 (6 bases). Between the trimmed V and J ends, which lost 4 bases and 2 bases, there was a span of 20 bases. The length of the CDR3 is 18 residues. Germline V gives CDR1 SNHLY, CDR2 FYNNEI.